The clone carrying this T cell receptor (beta chain) was seen more than once but under ten times. Its antigen is not known. Its ends do not fully match the called genes, so a read error is possible. This specimen belongs to a study of T-cell reconstitution after alpha-beta-depleted transplantation in children. Study observations and caveats: The origin of high day-60 TCRbeta diversity in some patients lay in surviving recipient T cells and thymic progenitors. T-cell counts and diversity were attributed mostly to newly produced T cells one year after transplant. At around two months after transplant, the alpha-beta T cells were reportedly derived from several hundred expanded clones that came from non-depleted graft cells.

TCRbeta library construction was performed incorporating unique molecular identifiers. TCRdb ran MiXCR on the PCR reads and lists one entry per CDR3 protein. The sample has hundreds of thousands of distinct CDR3 sequences, roughly 13% seen once. Germline loops: CDR1 MGHRA, CDR2 YSYEKL. This CDR3 contains 18 residues. The chain combines TRBV4-1 with TRBJ2-3; 11 nucleotides align to TRBD2. The sample here was PBMCs, taken before TCRalphabeta/CD19-depleted stem cell transplant. This TCR was sampled from a girl aged 2 to 9 with congenital amegakaryocytic thrombocytopenia, due to receive a stem cell transplant. The CDR3 DNA is TGCGCCAGCAGTCAAGGACTCGGGACTAGCGGCCCCACAGATACGCAGTATTTT. It specifies CASSQGLGTSGPTDTQYF.